These T cell receptor beta chains were read from a single sample in a study of cytomegalovirus exposure and HLA in healthy donors. Assay: immunoSEQ multiplex PCR; the TCRdb copy retains only in-frame clones and omits some. The profile shows about 160,000 clones, about four fifths of them singletons. The sequenced sample consisted of PBMCs. Receptors were obtained from a girl under 18 in good health and CMV-seropositive. Each CDR3 is given with its conserved first and last residue. Each record gives: D gene, J gene, V gene, clone size, CDR3 protein, CDR3 DNA. D genes are given only for firm matches. Size is stated for part of the rows, as once, few or many counts, or as a class when the clone is expanded.

D gene: .
J gene: TRBJ1-1
V gene: TRBV6-6
clone size: .
CDR3 protein: CASTKRVARARKAFF
CDR3 DNA: TGTGCCAGCACCAAACGGGTGGCCCGAGCGCGGAAAGCTTTCTTT

D gene: TRBD1
J gene: TRBJ1-1
V gene: TRBV27
clone size: .
CDR3 protein: CASSSLGQGGLNTEAFF
CDR3 DNA: TGTGCCAGCAGTTCCTTGGGACAGGGTGGACTGAACACTGAAGCTTTCTTT

D gene: TRBD2
J gene: TRBJ2-2
V gene: TRBV7-3
clone size: .
CDR3 protein: CASSLTFQRGGNTGELFF
CDR3 DNA: TGTGCCAGCAGCTTAACGTTCCAGCGGGGGGGAAACACCGGGGAGCTGTTTTTT

D gene: .
J gene: TRBJ1-1
V gene: TRBV2
clone size: .
CDR3 protein: CASSEYLVPAGNTEAFF
CDR3 DNA: TGTGCCAGCAGTGAGTATCTGGTTCCTGCAGGTAACACTGAAGCTTTCTTT

D gene: .
J gene: TRBJ1-4
V gene: TRBV10-3
clone size: .
CDR3 protein: CAISGGDIRQRGDEKLFF
CDR3 DNA: TGTGCCATCAGTGGGGGGGACATTCGGCAGCGGGGTGATGAAAAACTGTTTTTT

D gene: .
J gene: TRBJ2-2
V gene: TRBV2
clone size: .
CDR3 protein: CASSSSRAITGELFF
CDR3 DNA: TGTGCCAGCAGCTCTTCCAGGGCGATCACCGGGGAGCTGTTTTTT

D gene: .
J gene: TRBJ2-7
V gene: TRBV28
clone size: once
CDR3 protein: CASSPNVHAGAQYF
CDR3 DNA: TGTGCCAGCAGTCCGAACGTTCACGCCGGAGCGCAGTACTTC

D gene: .
J gene: TRBJ2-1
V gene: TRBV9
clone size: .
CDR3 protein: CASSVSLAGKFDEQFF
CDR3 DNA: TGTGCCAGCAGCGTCTCTCTGGCGGGGAAATTCGATGAGCAGTTCTTC

D gene: .
J gene: TRBJ1-1
V gene: TRBV7-9
clone size: .
CDR3 protein: CASSFPGTPLNTEAFF
CDR3 DNA: TGTGCCAGCAGCTTCCCAGGGACTCCTTTGAACACTGAAGCTTTCTTT

D gene: .
J gene: TRBJ1-4
V gene: TRBV27
clone size: few
CDR3 protein: CASSTTHGGLFF
CDR3 DNA: TGTGCCAGCAGCACGACTCACGGAGGACTGTTTTTT

D gene: TRBD1
J gene: TRBJ2-1
V gene: TRBV27
clone size: few
CDR3 protein: CAISAFRDRFRGEQFF
CDR3 DNA: TGTGCCATCAGCGCCTTCCGGGACAGGTTCAGGGGTGAGCAGTTCTTC

D gene: .
J gene: TRBJ2-7
V gene: TRBV21-1
clone size: once
CDR3 protein: CASSKAGWGGPLRGSSYEQYF
CDR3 DNA: TGTGCCAGCAGCAAAGCGGGTTGGGGGGGTCCCCTTCGAGGTTCGTCCTACGAGCAGTACTTC

D gene: .
J gene: TRBJ2-1
V gene: TRBV28
clone size: .
CDR3 protein: CASSLSGVGEVFF
CDR3 DNA: TGTGCCAGCAGTTTATCGGGGGTCGGGGAGGTGTTCTTC

D gene: .
J gene: TRBJ1-1
V gene: TRBV27
clone size: .
CDR3 protein: CASSETTGLYTEAFF
CDR3 DNA: TGTGCCAGCAGTGAAACGACAGGTCTGTACACTGAAGCTTTCTTT

D gene: .
J gene: TRBJ1-2
V gene: TRBV5-5
clone size: .
CDR3 protein: CASSLKQNYGYTF
CDR3 DNA: TGTGCCAGCAGCTTGAAACAGAACTATGGCTACACCTTC

D gene: .
J gene: TRBJ1-3
V gene: TRBV7-2
clone size: .
CDR3 protein: CASSLLVGALSGNTIYF
CDR3 DNA: TGTGCCAGCAGCTTATTAGTAGGGGCCCTCTCTGGAAACACCATATATTTT

D gene: .
J gene: TRBJ2-3
V gene: TRBV5-4
clone size: .
CDR3 protein: CASSPFGGLDTDTQYF
CDR3 DNA: TGTGCCAGCAGCCCATTCGGGGGGCTAGACACAGATACGCAGTATTTT

D gene: .
J gene: TRBJ1-4
V gene: TRBV9
clone size: .
CDR3 protein: CASSVALGGSLFF
CDR3 DNA: TGTGCCAGCAGCGTAGCTCTGGGAGGCAGTCTGTTTTTT

D gene: .
J gene: TRBJ1-4
V gene: TRBV30
clone size: .
CDR3 protein: CAWSPTREFPATNEKLFF
CDR3 DNA: TGTGCCTGGAGTCCTACAAGGGAGTTCCCTGCAACTAATGAAAAACTGTTTTTT

D gene: TRBD1
J gene: TRBJ2-7
V gene: TRBV7-2
clone size: .
CDR3 protein: CASSAPRQGIYEQYF
CDR3 DNA: TGTGCCAGCAGCGCGCCGAGACAGGGGATTTACGAGCAGTACTTC

D gene: TRBD1
J gene: TRBJ2-5
V gene: TRBV28
clone size: .
CDR3 protein: CASSPRVGTGGGGETQYF
CDR3 DNA: TGTGCCAGCAGTCCCCGTGTTGGGACAGGGGGCGGGGGAGAGACCCAGTACTTC

D gene: TRBD2
J gene: TRBJ2-1
V gene: TRBV15
clone size: .
CDR3 protein: CATMAGTSANNEQFF
CDR3 DNA: TGTGCCACCATGGCCGGGACTAGCGCAAACAATGAGCAGTTCTTC

D gene: TRBD2
J gene: TRBJ2-2
V gene: TRBV7-3
clone size: .
CDR3 protein: CASSLNSGGHTGELFF
CDR3 DNA: TGTGCCAGCAGCTTAAACAGCGGGGGGCACACCGGGGAGCTGTTTTTT

D gene: .
J gene: TRBJ1-3
V gene: TRBV6-6
clone size: .
CDR3 protein: CASSYRPSSGNTIYF
CDR3 DNA: TGTGCCAGCAGTTACCGCCCGAGCTCTGGAAACACCATATATTTT

D gene: .
J gene: TRBJ2-3
V gene: TRBV2
clone size: .
CDR3 protein: CASSEAAGTDTQYF
CDR3 DNA: TGTGCCAGCAGTGAAGCGGCTGGCACAGATACGCAGTATTTT

D gene: TRBD2
J gene: TRBJ2-1
V gene: TRBV30
clone size: .
CDR3 protein: CAWNLGVAGGPGYNEQFF
CDR3 DNA: TGTGCCTGGAACCTGGGGGTAGCGGGGGGGCCTGGGTACAATGAGCAGTTCTTC

D gene: TRBD1
J gene: TRBJ2-5
V gene: TRBV5-4
clone size: .
CDR3 protein: CASSLSRGHETQYF
CDR3 DNA: TGTGCCAGCAGCTTGAGCAGGGGGCACGAGACCCAGTACTTC

D gene: .
J gene: TRBJ1-1
V gene: TRBV29-1
clone size: .
CDR3 protein: CSVGQTTNTEAFF
CDR3 DNA: TGCAGCGTTGGACAGACCACCAACACTGAAGCTTTCTTT

D gene: .
J gene: TRBJ2-2
V gene: TRBV4-1
clone size: few
CDR3 protein: CASSQINRAGELFF
CDR3 DNA: TGCGCCAGCAGCCAAATCAACAGGGCCGGGGAGCTGTTTTTT

D gene: .
J gene: TRBJ2-5
V gene: TRBV7-2
clone size: .
CDR3 protein: CASSLASLGTQYF
CDR3 DNA: TGTGCCAGCAGCTTAGCCTCACTAGGGACCCAGTACTTC

D gene: TRBD1
J gene: TRBJ2-1
V gene: TRBV27
clone size: .
CDR3 protein: CASSKTGRHEQFF
CDR3 DNA: TGTGCCAGCAGCAAGACAGGGCGGCATGAGCAGTTCTTC